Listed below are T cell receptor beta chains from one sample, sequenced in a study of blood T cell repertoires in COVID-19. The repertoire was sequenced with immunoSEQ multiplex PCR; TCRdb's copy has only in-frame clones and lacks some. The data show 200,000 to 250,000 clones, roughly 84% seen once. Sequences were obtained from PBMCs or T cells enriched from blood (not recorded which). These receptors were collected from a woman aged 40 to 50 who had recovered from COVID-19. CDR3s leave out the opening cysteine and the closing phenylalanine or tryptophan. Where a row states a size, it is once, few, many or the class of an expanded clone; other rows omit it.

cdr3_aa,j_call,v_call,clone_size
ASSLGQDRPRAF,TRBJ1-1,TRBV5-1,NA
ASSSKGGRTDWKNTEAF,TRBJ1-1,TRBV4-1,NA
ASSTGRGYEQY,TRBJ2-7,TRBV27,NA
ASSPGLAVVSTDTQY,TRBJ2-3,TRBV5-1,NA
ASSFIEAYEQF,TRBJ2-1,TRBV28,few
ASSPGLAHNEQF,TRBJ2-1,TRBV7-9,NA
ASSEVAGARGNSPLH,TRBJ1-6,TRBV6-1,NA
ASSQDVREAF,TRBJ1-1,TRBV3-1/TRBV3-2,once
ATSSTLSSYEQY,TRBJ2-7,TRBV15,NA
ASTGQMNTEAF,TRBJ1-1,TRBV12-3/TRBV12-4,NA
ASSPETLYTEAF,TRBJ1-1,TRBV18,many